Listed here is a single TCR beta chain. The source of the sample is a study of blood T cell repertoires in COVID-19. At the level of the study: PBMCs, B-cell-depleted T cells, or T cells were the source of the cDNA or gDNA that made up the material.

Germline CDR1 MNHEY, CDR2 SVGAGI. V was cut by 8 bases and J by 1 base, with 9 bases left in between. There are 13 residues in the CDR3. Profiling relied on immunoSEQ multiplex PCR, and the TCRdb table lists in-frame clones only, not all of them. The sample lists roughly 80,000 clones; 82% were seen once. Sequenced sample: peripheral blood. This chain uses TRBV6-5 with TRBJ2-1; D unresolved. The sequence was obtained from a man of 80 years or more with acute or convalescent COVID-19. Here the CDR3 reads CASGQVSYNEQFF. CDR3 sequence (DNA): TGTGCCAGCGGGCAAGTATCCTACAATGAGCAGTTCTTC.